This T cell receptor beta chain came from a study of cytomegalovirus exposure and HLA in healthy donors. The germline gives CDR1 SGHNT, CDR2 YYREEE (reference sequence). Trimming cost V 0 bases and J 4 bases, with 15 bases left between them. The CDR3 sequence is 16 residues long. It was with 60 Vbeta and 13 Jbeta primers that the PCR ran. Only in-frame clones appear in the TCRdb table, and some are missing; sequencing was by immunoSEQ multiplex PCR. The repertoire holds almost 200,000 clones, with roughly 80% as singletons. Sample: PBMCs. This sequence originates from a male donor in good health and CMV-seropositive. V and J are TRBV5-4 and TRBJ2-3; D is perhaps TRBD1 (6 bases). The CDR3 nucleotides are TGTGCCAGCAGCTTGGCCACAGGGAAGGACGCAGATACGCAGTATTTT. Encoded protein: CASSLATGKDADTQYF.